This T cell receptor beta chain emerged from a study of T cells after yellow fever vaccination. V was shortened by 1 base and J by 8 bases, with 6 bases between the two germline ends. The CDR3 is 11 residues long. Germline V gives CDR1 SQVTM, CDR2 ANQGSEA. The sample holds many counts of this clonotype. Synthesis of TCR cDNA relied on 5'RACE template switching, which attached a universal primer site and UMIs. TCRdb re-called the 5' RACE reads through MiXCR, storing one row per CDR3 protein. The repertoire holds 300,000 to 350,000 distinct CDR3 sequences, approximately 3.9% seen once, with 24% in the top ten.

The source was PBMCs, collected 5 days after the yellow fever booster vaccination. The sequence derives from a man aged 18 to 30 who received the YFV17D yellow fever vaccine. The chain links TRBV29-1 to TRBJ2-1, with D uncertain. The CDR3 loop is CSVEALDEQFF. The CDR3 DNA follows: TGCAGCGTTGAAGCTCTGGATGAGCAGTTCTTC.